This TCR beta chain originates from a study of blood T cell repertoires in COVID-19. As for the study in general: The United States, Italy and Spain were the sources of the acute and convalescent COVID-19 samples.

There are 14 residues in the CDR3. V was cut by 4 bases and J by 0 bases, with 10 bases left in between. CDR1 is SNHLY and CDR2 is FYNNEI in the germline V gene. Assay used: immunoSEQ multiplex PCR; TCRdb lists only in-frame clones, some missing. The sample lists 20,000 to 30,000 clones; roughly nine tenths were seen once. This TCR was recovered from a man between 65 and 79 years old with active COVID-19. The gene calls are TRBV2 and TRBJ2-7; no clear D gene. What was sequenced was peripheral blood. DNA of the CDR3: TGTGCCAGCAGTGCACGTACGAGCTCCTACGAGCAGTACTTC. Translation gives CASSARTSSYEQYF.